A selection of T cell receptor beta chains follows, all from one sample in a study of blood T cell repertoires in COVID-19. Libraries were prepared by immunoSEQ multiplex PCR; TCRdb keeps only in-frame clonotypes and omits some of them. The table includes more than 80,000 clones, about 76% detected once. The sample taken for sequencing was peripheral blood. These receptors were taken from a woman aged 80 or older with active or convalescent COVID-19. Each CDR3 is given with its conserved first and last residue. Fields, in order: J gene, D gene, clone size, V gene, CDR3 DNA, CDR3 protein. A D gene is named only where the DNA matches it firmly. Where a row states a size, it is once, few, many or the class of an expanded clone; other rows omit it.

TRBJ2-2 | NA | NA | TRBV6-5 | TGTGCCAGCCCGCCAGACAGTTCCACCGGGGAGCTGTTTTTT | CASPPDSSTGELFF
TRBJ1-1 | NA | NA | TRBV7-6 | TGTGCCAGCAGCCCAGCGGGGGGGGACACTGAAGCTTTCTTT | CASSPAGGDTEAFF
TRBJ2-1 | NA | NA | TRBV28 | TGTGCCAGCAGAACAGGGGGGGATGAGCAGTTCTTC | CASRTGGDEQFF
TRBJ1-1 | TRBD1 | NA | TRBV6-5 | TGTGCCAGCAGGGGGGGACAGTGGAACACTGAAGCTTTCTTT | CASRGGQWNTEAFF
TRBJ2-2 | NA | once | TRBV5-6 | TGTGCCAGCAGCTTGAGTCGGGGGAGTCACACCGGGGAGCTGTTTTTT | CASSLSRGSHTGELFF
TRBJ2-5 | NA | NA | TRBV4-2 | TGTGCCAGCAGCCAAGTGGGGGGTGCAGAGGGAAAAGAGACCCAGTACTTC | CASSQVGGAEGKETQYF
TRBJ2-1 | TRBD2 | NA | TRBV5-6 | TGTGCCAGCAGCTGGCCGGGGGGGAGCTCCTACAATGAGCAGTTCTTC | CASSWPGGSSYNEQFF
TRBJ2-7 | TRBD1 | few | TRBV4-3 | TGCGCCAGCAGCCAAGAACCCCGGACAGGCCAGTACTTC | CASSQEPRTGQYF
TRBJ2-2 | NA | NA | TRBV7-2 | TGTGCCAGCAGCCAGTGGTCCACGAACACCGGGGAGCTGTTTTTT | CASSQWSTNTGELFF
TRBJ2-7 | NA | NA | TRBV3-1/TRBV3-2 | TGTGCCAGCAGCCAATACCGCCAGTCCTACGAGCAGTACTTC | CASSQYRQSYEQYF
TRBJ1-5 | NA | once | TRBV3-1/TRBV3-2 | TGTGCCAGCAGCCAAGGGCGTGGAGATTTGAGTCCCCAGCATTTT | CASSQGRGDLSPQHF
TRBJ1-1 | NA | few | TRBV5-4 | TGTGCCAGCAGCTTGGCCCCCCCAGTGAGGAGTGAAGCTTTCTTT | CASSLAPPVRSEAFF
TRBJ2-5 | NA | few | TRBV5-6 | TGTGCCAGCACCCCGGGGAACCAAGAGACCCAGTACTTC | CASTPGNQETQYF
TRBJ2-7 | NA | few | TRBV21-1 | TGTGCCAGCAGCAAAGGCCCGCCCGCCCCCTGCGGACAGCGATCCTCCTACGAGCAGTACTTC | CASSKGPPAPCGQRSSYEQYF
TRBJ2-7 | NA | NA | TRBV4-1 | TGCGCCAGCGGGGAGTTCTACGAGCAGTACTTC | CASGEFYEQYF
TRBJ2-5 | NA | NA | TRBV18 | TGTGCCAGCTCACTAAACCAAGAGACCCAGTACTTC | CASSLNQETQYF
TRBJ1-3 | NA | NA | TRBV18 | TGTGCCAGCTCTTCGGGCTCTGGAAACACCATATATTTT | CASSSGSGNTIYF
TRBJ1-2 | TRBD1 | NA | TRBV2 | TGTGCCAGCAGTGTGGACAGAGGGGGCTCAGGGTATGGCTACACCTTC | CASSVDRGGSGYGYTF
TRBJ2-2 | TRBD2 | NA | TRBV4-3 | TGCGCCAGCAGCCAAGATCTTCTGGCTAGCGGGGGATCTGGGGAGCTGTTTTTT | CASSQDLLASGGSGELFF
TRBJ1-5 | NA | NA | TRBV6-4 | TGTGCCAGCAGTGACTCCGCCGGGTCATCCGAGAGGGCCCAGCATTTT | CASSDSAGSSERAQHF
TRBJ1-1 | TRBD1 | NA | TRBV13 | TGTGCCAGCAGCTTAAAACCCCTATTGACAGGGCCTGGTGGGATGGACACTGAAGCTTTCTTT | CASSLKPLLTGPGGMDTEAFF
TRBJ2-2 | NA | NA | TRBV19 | TGTGCCAGTGGCGGGACAGAGGCAACCGGGGAGCTGTTTTTT | CASGGTEATGELFF
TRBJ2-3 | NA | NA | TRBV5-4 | TGTGCCAGCAGCCCAGAACGCACAGATACGCAGTATTTT | CASSPERTDTQYF
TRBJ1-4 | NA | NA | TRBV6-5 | TGTGCCGTCAAAACGGGACAAGAGACTGAAAAACTGTTTTTT | CAVKTGQETEKLFF
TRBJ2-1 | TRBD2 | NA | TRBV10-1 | TGCGCCAGCGAGTCCACTAGCGGGGGGAATGAGCAGTTCTTC | CASESTSGGNEQFF